The present TCR beta chain was sequenced within a study of vaccination and CD4 T cells after COVID-19. The wider study: For control cultures, the treatment was a CEFX pool, an HIV-1 Nef pool, or no peptide. Study-level results: Relatively few convalescent patients were studied, without early post-infection timepoints.

Sequencing of the DNA from cultured CD4+ T cells was carried out with the Oncomine TCR Beta short-read assay. Via MiXCR, TCRdb re-called the PCR reads, giving one row per CDR3 protein. The sample records nearly 15,000 distinct CDR3 sequences, roughly 50% being singletons. Sample treatment: approximately 11-day PBMC culture with coronavirus spike peptide pools or control peptides (ViraFEST assay). Trimming removed 7 bases at V and 3 bases at J, with 18 bases between. Germline assignment: CDR1 DFQATT and CDR2 SNEGSKA (reference sequence). The CDR3 has 14 amino acids. To note about this clonotype: The antigen remains unidentified.

Sequencing was carried out using CD4+ T cells from blood, cultured in vitro. The genes are TRBV20-1 and TRBJ1-1; D not certain. The sequence was collected from a human donor who had recovered from COVID-19. CDR3 sequence (DNA): TGCAGTGGGCAGACCGCATACCTACACACTGAAGCTTTCTTT. Translated: CSGQTAYLHTEAFF.